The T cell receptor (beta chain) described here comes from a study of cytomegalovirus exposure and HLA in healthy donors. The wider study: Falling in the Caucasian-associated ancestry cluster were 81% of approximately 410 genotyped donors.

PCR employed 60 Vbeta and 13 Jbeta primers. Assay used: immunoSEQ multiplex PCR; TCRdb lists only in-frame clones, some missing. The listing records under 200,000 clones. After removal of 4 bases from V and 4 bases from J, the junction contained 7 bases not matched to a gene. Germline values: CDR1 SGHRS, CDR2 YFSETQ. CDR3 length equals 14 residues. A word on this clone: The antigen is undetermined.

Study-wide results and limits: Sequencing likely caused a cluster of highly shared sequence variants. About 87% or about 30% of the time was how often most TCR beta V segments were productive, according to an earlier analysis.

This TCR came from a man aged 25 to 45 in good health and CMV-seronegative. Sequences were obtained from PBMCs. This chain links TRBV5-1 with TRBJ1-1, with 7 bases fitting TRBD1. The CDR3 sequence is CASSPKGASTEAFF. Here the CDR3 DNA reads TGCGCCAGCAGCCCAAAGGGGGCTAGCACTGAAGCTTTCTTT.